This record covers a single T cell receptor beta chain. These data belong to a study of blood T cell repertoires in COVID-19. For the study at large: Italy, Spain and the United States were the sources of the convalescent and acute COVID-19 samples.

The CDR3 loop spans 17 amino acids. The germline V gene has CDR1 SSHAT and CDR2 FNYEAQ (reference sequence). The ends lost 1 base at V and 0 bases at J; junction bases unmatched: 4. Per the original methods: Using reference gene primer amplification, nucleated cell counts were estimated. Sequencing used immunoSEQ multiplex PCR; TCRdb keeps in-frame clones, though not all of them. That table furnishes V, J and clone size, whereas the DNA furnished D and trimming. The sample consists of around 120,000 clones, over 75% of them appearing once. Material: peripheral blood. The TCR originated in a man over 45 with acute or convalescent COVID-19. The chain links TRBV7-7 to TRBJ2-1; 9 bases fit TRBD2. CDR3 DNA sequence: TGTGCCAGCAGCTTAGTAGCGGGAGACGTCTCCTACAATGAGCAGTTCTTC. It specifies CASSLVAGDVSYNEQFF. The variable domain in full, completed from reference TRBV7-7 and TRBJ2-1, reads GAGVSQSPRYKVTKRGQDVTLRCDPISSHATLYWYQQALGQGPEFLTYFNYEAQPDKSGLPSDRFSAERPEGSISTLTIQRTEQRDSAMYRCASSLVAGDVSYNEQFFGPGTRLTVL.